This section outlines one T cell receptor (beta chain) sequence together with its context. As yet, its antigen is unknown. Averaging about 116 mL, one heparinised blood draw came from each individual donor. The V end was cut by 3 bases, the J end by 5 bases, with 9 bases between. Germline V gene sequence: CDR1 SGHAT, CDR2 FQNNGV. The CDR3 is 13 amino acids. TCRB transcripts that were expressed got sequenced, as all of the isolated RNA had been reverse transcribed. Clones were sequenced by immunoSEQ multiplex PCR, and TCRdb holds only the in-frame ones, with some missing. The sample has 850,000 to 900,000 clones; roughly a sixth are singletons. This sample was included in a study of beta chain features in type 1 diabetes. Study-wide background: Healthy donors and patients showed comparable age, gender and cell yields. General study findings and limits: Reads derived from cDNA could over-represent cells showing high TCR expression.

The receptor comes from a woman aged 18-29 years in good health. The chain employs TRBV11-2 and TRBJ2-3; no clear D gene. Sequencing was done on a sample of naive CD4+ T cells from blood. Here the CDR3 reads CASSLRSQDTQYF. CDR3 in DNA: TGTGCCAGCAGCTTGAGAAGCCAAGATACGCAGTATTTT. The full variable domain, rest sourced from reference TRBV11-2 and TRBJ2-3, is EAGVAQSPRYKIIEKRQSVAFWCNPISGHATLYWYQQILGQGPKLLIQFQNNGVVDDSQLPKDRFSAERLKGVDSTLKIQPAKLEDSAVYLCASSLRSQDTQYFGPGTRLTVL.